The 32 T cell receptor beta chains below come from one sample, sequenced in a study of lymphopenia after photon versus proton radiotherapy. Repertoires were generated with immunoSEQ multiplex PCR, while TCRdb's copy carries only in-frame clones and drops some. The table has 68,000 or so clones, about nine tenths seen once. Sequenced here: peripheral blood, sampled from a patient treated with photon-based radiotherapy. The receptors were sampled from a woman aged 65 to 85 with pancreatic cancer.

The chain couples TRBV11-3 to TRBJ2-3, with 7 bases lining up with TRBD1. The CDR3 runs 16 residues. V trimming: 1 base; J trimming: 0 bases; junction bases outside the gene matches: 4. Germline V lookup: CDR1 SGHNT, CDR2 YENEEA. The CDR3 nucleotides read TGTGCCAGCAGCTTAGCCTCGGGACAGAGCACAGATACGCAGTATTTT. This gives the protein CASSLASGQSTDTQYF.

The rearrangement joins TRBV7-2 to TRBJ2-2; D is perhaps TRBD1 or TRBD2 (5 bases each). This CDR3 comprises 14 residues. Trimming pared 6 bases from V and 0 bases from J, leaving 8 bases between. CDR1 is SGHTA and CDR2 is FQGNSA in the germline V gene. CDR3 bases: TGTGCCAGCAGGGGACCGGCGAACACCGGGGAGCTGTTTTTT. This encodes CASRGPANTGELFF.

CDR3 sequence (DNA): TGTGCCAGCAGCGTAGAAGTAGCTCCGAACACTGAAGCTTTCTTT. It is translated as CASSVEVAPNTEAFF. The chain combines TRBV9 with TRBJ1-1; no clear D gene. This CDR3 contains 15 residues. V lost 0 bases and J lost 1, with 10 bases in between. CDR1 is SGDLS and CDR2 is YYNGEE in the germline V gene. Looking up the rest from reference TRBV9 and TRBJ1-1 gives the full variable domain: DSGVTQTPKHLITATGQRVTLRCSPRSGDLSVYWYQQSLDQGLQFLIQYYNGEERAKGNILERFSAQQFPDLHSELNLSSLELGDSALYFCASSVEVAPNTEAFFGQGTRLTVV.

The chain links TRBV5-6 to TRBJ2-1; 11 bases fit TRBD2. V lost 4 bases to trimming and J lost 7 bases; unmatched junction nucleotides: 10. Germline CDR1 SGHDT, CDR2 YYEEEE. The CDR3 covers 16 residues. The CDR3 loop is CASSRPGLAEGNEQFF. The CDR3 DNA reads TGTGCCAGCAGCAGGCCGGGACTAGCGGAGGGGAATGAGCAGTTCTTC.

The chain carries TRBV2 and TRBJ1-1; D remains unclear. The CDR3 is 15 amino acids. Germline CDR1 and CDR2: SNHLY and FYNNEI. Trimming stripped 7 bases from V and 7 bases from J, with 22 bases between. CDR3 nucleotides: TGTGCCAGCAAGGGCGCCGGTTGGCCCGGCCGTGAAGCTTTCTTT. Protein: CASKGAGWPGREAFF.

The chain recombines TRBV27 with TRBJ1-1; a weak D match, TRBD1 (5 bases). The germline gives CDR1 MNHEY, CDR2 SMNVEV (reference sequence). The V gene lost 2 bases and the J gene lost 0 bases, with 10 bases spanning the gap. The CDR3 runs 15 residues. DNA for the CDR3: TGTGCCAGCAGTTTAGGGGCAGTTATGAACACTGAAGCTTTCTTT. It is translated as CASSLGAVMNTEAFF.

The chain carries TRBV11-2 and TRBJ2-1, with TRBD2 identical over 7 bases. The CDR3 is 15 amino acids. Germline V gene sequence: CDR1 SGHAT, CDR2 FQNNGV. Losses at the gene ends were 6 bases for V and 4 bases for J; bases not matched to a gene: 9. The CDR3 sequence is CASRQPGLKYNEQFF. CDR3 in DNA: TGTGCCAGCAGACAACCGGGACTAAAGTACAATGAGCAGTTCTTC.

The chain employs TRBV9 and TRBJ2-1; 10 nucleotides match TRBD2. In germline, CDR1 is SGDLS, CDR2 YYNGEE. After removal of 0 bases from V and 6 bases from J, the junction contained 12 bases not matched to a gene. The CDR3 totals 18 residues. CDR3 DNA sequence: TGTGCCAGCAGCGTAGAGGTTAGCGGGAGGATAGGTAGCAATGAGCAGTTCTTC. It specifies CASSVEVSGRIGSNEQFF.

The chain links TRBV7-3 to TRBJ2-1; 7 bases map to TRBD2. The CDR3 is made up of 13 amino acids. J gave up 7 bases and V 5 bases, and 5 bases lay outside the gene matches. CDR1 and CDR2 (germline): SGHTA, FQGTGA. The CDR3 DNA sequence: TGTGCCAGCAGCCGCGGGAGTGGTAATGAGCAGTTCTTC. Encoded protein: CASSRGSGNEQFF.

The chain recombines TRBV6-5 with TRBJ2-1; no firm D call. CDR1 MNHEY and CDR2 SVGAGI come from the germline V gene. CDR3 length equals 16 residues. Trimming removed 2 bases from V and 5 bases from J, with 16 bases in between. CDR3: CASSYMVASPHNEQFF. As DNA, the CDR3 is TGTGCCAGCAGTTACATGGTGGCGAGCCCACACAATGAGCAGTTCTTC.

The rearrangement joins TRBV18 to TRBJ2-3; perhaps TRBD2 as D (5 bases). V lost 3 bases to trimming and J lost 0 bases, with 7 bases between them. The CDR3 has 14 residues. Germline V gene sequence: CDR1 KGHSH, CDR2 LQKENI. The CDR3 DNA sequence: TGTGCCAGCTCACCGGGAGCAAGCACAGATACGCAGTATTTT. Amino acids: CASSPGASTDTQYF.

The chain links TRBV19 to TRBJ2-3, with TRBD2 as a possible D gene (6 bases). The CDR3 is 17 residues long. Trimming stripped 3 bases from V and 2 bases from J, with 18 bases between. Germline CDR1 LNHDA, CDR2 SQIVND (reference sequence). The CDR3 DNA reads TGTGCCAGTAGTATGGCGCGGGGCCCCCCATCCACAGATACGCAGTATTTT. It codes for CASSMARGPPSTDTQYF.

This rearrangement joins TRBV7-6 to TRBJ2-5, with TRBD1 matching 7 bases. The length of the CDR3 is 13 residues. With 3 bases clipped from V and 4 bases from J, the junction kept 2 bases outside the gene matches. Germline CDR1 is SGHVS and CDR2 is FNYEAQ. The chain's CDR3 is CASSFRDRETQYF. CDR3 nucleotide sequence: TGTGCCAGCAGCTTCCGGGACAGAGAGACCCAGTACTTC.

The genes are TRBV4-3 and TRBJ1-1; unclear D gene. This CDR3 has 14 amino acids. Trimming shortened V by 5 bases and J by 1 base, and 11 bases separated the two germline ends. CDR1 is LGHNA, CDR2 YSLEER, per germline. CDR3 sequence reads: CASSSRRENTEAFF. CDR3 nucleotide sequence: TGCGCCAGCAGCTCCCGACGGGAGAACACTGAAGCTTTCTTT.

V is TRBV4-2 and J is TRBJ2-7; 12 bases agree with TRBD2. In germline, CDR1 is LGHNA, CDR2 YNFKEQ. This CDR3 is 15 amino acids long. V gave up 1 base and J gave up 6 bases; unmatched junction bases: 4. CDR3: CASSQGRLAGVEQYF. In nucleotides, the CDR3 is TGTGCCAGCAGCCAAGGGAGACTAGCGGGAGTCGAGCAGTACTTC.

V usage is TRBV6-5 and J usage is TRBJ1-2; tentative D call: TRBD1 (6 bases). Germline CDR1 and CDR2: MNHEY and SVGAGI. Trimming took 3 bases from V and 2 from J, leaving 10 bases between them. The CDR3 has 14 amino acids. CDR3 in DNA: TGTGCCAGCAGTTATAGGGACACCAACTATGGCTACACCTTC. It is translated as CASSYRDTNYGYTF.

This chain joins TRBV7-9 and TRBJ2-5; D could derive from TRBD1 or TRBD2 (5 bases each). Germline assignment: CDR1 SEHNR and CDR2 FQNEAQ (reference sequence). The length of the CDR3 is 15 residues. Trimming removed 3 bases from V and 5 bases from J, with 16 bases in between. CDR3 sequence reads: CASSFGAVQSETQYF. The DNA of the CDR3 is TGTGCCAGCAGCTTCGGGGCAGTCCAGTCGGAGACCCAGTACTTC.

The rearrangement joins TRBV7-2 to TRBJ2-1; TRBD2 might be the D (5 bases). This CDR3 region has 15 residues. Per germline, CDR1 SGHTA and CDR2 FQGNSA. Trimming pared 5 bases from V and 7 bases from J, leaving 18 bases between. As DNA, the CDR3 is TGTGCCAGCAGCCAACGCAGGACTTTTCCTAATGAGCAGTTCTTC. Amino acids: CASSQRRTFPNEQFF.

The genes are TRBV6-1 and TRBJ1-4, with D possibly being TRBD1 (6 bases). Germline V lookup: CDR1 MNHNS, CDR2 SASEGT. The CDR3 is 14 residues long. Trimming removed 1 base from V and 8 bases from J, with 11 bases in between. CDR3 amino acids: CASSEVLRGEKLFF. The CDR3 DNA reads TGTGCCAGCAGTGAAGTGCTTAGGGGGGAAAAACTGTTTTTT.

V is TRBV7-9 and J is TRBJ2-7; D is possibly TRBD2 (6 bases). Trimming stripped 7 bases from V and 5 bases from J, with 18 bases between. From germline, CDR1 is SEHNR and CDR2 FQNEAQ (reference sequence). The CDR3 is 14 amino acids. The CDR3 region is CASTPLATVHEQYF. As DNA, the CDR3 is TGTGCCAGCACCCCGCTAGCGACGGTCCACGAGCAGTACTTC.

This rearrangement joins TRBV7-8 to TRBJ2-7; D perhaps matches TRBD1 (5 bases). The CDR3 has 15 residues. V lost 1 base and J 4 bases, leaving 14 bases between the germline ends. Germline loops: CDR1 SGHVS, CDR2 FQNEAQ. As DNA, the CDR3 is TGTGCCAGCAGCTTAGGGCAGGGCAAAGGTTACGAGCAGTACTTC. This gives the protein CASSLGQGKGYEQYF.

The CDR3, as DNA: TGTGCCAGCAGTTCCTGGACTAGCGGGAACAATGAGCAGTTCTTC. Translating gives CASSSWTSGNNEQFF. The chain employs TRBV6-5 and TRBJ2-1; the match to TRBD2 covers 12 bases. This CDR3 contains 15 residues. Per the germline V gene, CDR1 is MNHEY and CDR2 is SVGAGI. J was trimmed by 5 bases and V by 4 bases; bases with no gene match: 3.

The chain has TRBV7-3 and TRBJ2-1; D not resolved. The V gene lost 4 bases and the J gene lost 2 bases, with 12 bases spanning the gap. The CDR3 totals 15 residues. Germline loops: CDR1 SGHTA, CDR2 FQGTGA. CDR3 in DNA: TGTGCCAGCAGCTCACAAAGAACGACCTACAATGAGCAGTTCTTC. Protein: CASSSQRTTYNEQFF.

A few counts support this clone. The CDR3 protein is CASSLDPGVGQPQHF. DNA for the CDR3: TGTGCCAGCAGCTTAGACCCGGGCGTCGGTCAGCCCCAGCATTTT. The V and J genes are TRBV11-2 and TRBJ1-5; D gene ambiguous. Germline lookup yields CDR1 SGHAT and CDR2 FQNNGV. CDR3 length: 15 residues. Trimming pared 0 bases from V and 6 bases from J, leaving 12 bases between. Variable domain in full (rest from reference TRBV11-2 and TRBJ1-5): EAGVAQSPRYKIIEKRQSVAFWCNPISGHATLYWYQQILGQGPKLLIQFQNNGVVDDSQLPKDRFSAERLKGVDSTLKIQPAKLEDSAVYLCASSLDPGVGQPQHFGDGTRLSIL.

The rearrangement links TRBV19 to TRBJ1-1, with D perhaps TRBD1 (6 bases). V lost 9 bases and J 0 bases, leaving 11 bases between the germline ends. The CDR3 has 13 residues. Germline CDR1 LNHDA, CDR2 SQIVND (reference sequence). CDR3 residues: CASSGQLNTEAFF. The CDR3 DNA follows: TGTGCCAGCAGCGGACAGCTGAACACTGAAGCTTTCTTT.

The chain carries TRBV6-6 and TRBJ2-7; D is unresolved. V was trimmed by 2 bases and J by 3 bases, leaving 11 bases between them. The CDR3 runs 14 residues. CDR1 and CDR2 from the germline V gene are MNHNY and SVGAGI (reference sequence). In DNA, the CDR3 is TGTGCCAGCAGTTACCCCGAAGGCTACTACGAGCAGTACTTC. Translated: CASSYPEGYYEQYF.

The rearrangement joins TRBV18 to TRBJ2-3, with D perhaps TRBD1 (6 bases). Trimming removed 0 bases at V and 2 bases at J, with 12 bases between. The CDR3 contains 16 residues. From germline, CDR1 is KGHSH and CDR2 LQKENI. In DNA, the CDR3 is TGTGCCAGCTCACCACCGGCAGGGGCGATCACAGATACGCAGTATTTT. This gives the protein CASSPPAGAITDTQYF.

The chain carries TRBV28 and TRBJ2-6; tentative D call: TRBD1 (6 bases). Germline lookup yields CDR1 MDHEN and CDR2 SYDVKM. V was shortened by 6 bases and J by 6 bases, with 15 bases between the two germline ends. The CDR3 sequence is 15 residues long. The CDR3 loop reads CASSPHRDQANVLTF. The DNA for the CDR3 is TGTGCCAGCAGCCCTCACAGGGATCAGGCCAACGTCCTGACTTTC.

The V call is TRBV27, the J call TRBJ2-3; 11 nucleotides match TRBD2. V trimming: 7 bases; J trimming: 4 bases; junction bases outside the gene matches: 7. Per the germline V gene, CDR1 is MNHEY and CDR2 is SMNVEV (reference sequence). The CDR3 runs 15 residues. The CDR3 region is CASTLLAGVSDTQYF. CDR3 coding DNA: TGTGCCAGCACCCTACTAGCGGGAGTTTCAGATACGCAGTATTTT.

V gene TRBV7-2 combines with J gene TRBJ2-5, with 10 positions matching TRBD2. V was pared by 1 base and J by 5 bases, with 4 bases of the junction left unmatched. This CDR3 is 15 amino acids long. Germline CDR1 is SGHTA and CDR2 is FQGNSA. CDR3 in amino acids: CASSLVASGSETQYF. CDR3 DNA sequence: TGTGCCAGCAGCTTAGTCGCTAGCGGGAGTGAGACCCAGTACTTC.

V usage is TRBV11-3 and J usage is TRBJ2-3; tentatively, D is TRBD2 (5 bases). Per the germline V gene, CDR1 is SGHNT and CDR2 is YENEEA. The CDR3 has 12 amino acids. V lost 5 bases and J lost 5, with 8 bases in between. CDR3 sequence reads: CASSPEGDTQYF. CDR3 bases: TGTGCCAGCAGCCCCGAGGGAGATACGCAGTATTTT.

The CDR3 DNA is TGTGCCAGCAGCCACGGACTAGCGGGAGGGCCAGGGGGCCACGAGCAGTACTTC. This codes for CASSHGLAGGPGGHEQYF. The V gene is TRBV11-3, the J gene TRBJ2-7; TRBD2 matches 15 bases. CDR1 and CDR2 from the germline V gene are SGHNT and YENEEA. V lost 5 bases to trimming and J lost 5 bases; unmatched junction nucleotides: 13. The CDR3 totals 18 residues.